This T cell receptor beta chain was profiled in a study of blood T cell repertoires in COVID-19. Across the whole study: T cells, B-cell-depleted T cells, or PBMCs supplied cDNA or gDNA.

The protocol was immunoSEQ multiplex PCR, while the TCRdb copy is restricted to in-frame clones and leaves out a portion. This sample has 60,000 to 85,000 clones, with almost 85% found just once. CDR3 length: 16 residues. V dropped 0 bases and J dropped 4; count of bases not matched to a gene: 4. Per germline, CDR1 SGHRS and CDR2 YFSETQ. This TCR was sampled from a man between 65 and 79 years old with acute or convalescent COVID-19. The chain recombines TRBV5-1 with TRBJ2-3, with 11 bases aligning to TRBD2. The specimen was peripheral blood. The DNA for the CDR3 is TGCGCCAGCAGCTTGGGGCTAGCGGGAGGTTCAGATACGCAGTATTTT. Translated: CASSLGLAGGSDTQYF.